The present T cell receptor beta chain was sequenced within a study of CD8+CD57+ T cells in acquired aplastic anemia. Overall study findings and caveats: Patients and controls shared 25 to 30 CD8+ CDR3 sequences, which appeared highly expressed in patients and within their immunodominant clones.

In germline, CDR1 is SGHNT, CDR2 YENEEA. CDR3 size: 17 residues. The authors sequenced patients whose flow cytometry had shown CD8+CD57+ cell expansion. The patients all had a severe acquired aplastic anemia diagnosis. Comments on this clonotype: Its antigen is not identified. A read error may produce the germline difference seen at one junction end.

Genomic DNA constituted the template upon which TCR beta VDJ and CDR3 profiling was performed. TCRdb analysed the reads with MiXCR anew, one entry per CDR3 protein. The profile shows approximately 250,000 distinct CDR3 sequences, 82% of them singletons. Material: sorted CD4+, CD8+, or CD8+CD57+ T cells (not recorded which) from PBMCs. The genes are TRBV11-3 and TRBJ2-6; 9 bases fit TRBD1. This receptor was identified in a human donor with aplastic anemia. The CDR3 bases are TGTGCCAGAAGCTCGGGACAGGGTACCTCTGGGGCCAACGTCCTGACTTTC. This sequence encodes CARSSGQGTSGANVLTF. Variable domain in full (rest from reference TRBV11-3 and TRBJ2-6): EAGVVQSPRYKIIEKKQPVAFWCNPISGHNTLYWYLQNLGQGPELLIRYENEEAVDDSQLPKDRFSAERLKGVDSTLKIQPAELGDSAVYLCARSSGQGTSGANVLTFGAGSRLTVL.